The 25 T cell receptor beta chains reported below all come from one sample, sequenced in a study of blood T cell repertoires in COVID-19. Repertoires were generated with immunoSEQ multiplex PCR, while TCRdb's copy carries only in-frame clones and drops some. The sample has 80,000 to 100,000 clones, about 85% seen once. The sample comprised peripheral blood. The receptors stem from a woman between 50 and 59 years old with active or convalescent COVID-19.

The V call is TRBV12-5, the J call TRBJ2-3; 7 bases agree with TRBD2. The V segment lost 3 bases and the J segment 12 bases; nucleotides outside the gene matches: 3. This CDR3 is 11 amino acids long. The germline V gene encodes CDR1 LGHNT and CDR2 FRNRAP. This CDR3 is CASGLAGIQYF. For the CDR3, the DNA is TGTGCTAGTGGTTTAGCGGGAATCCAGTATTTT.

The chain recombines TRBV11-2 with TRBJ1-1, with TRBD1 identical over 7 bases. The trim removed 2 bases at V and 0 bases at J, leaving 3 bases unmatched. Germline V CDR1 and CDR2: SGHAT, FQNNGV. There are 15 residues in the CDR3. CDR3 in DNA: TGTGCCAGCAGCTTAATGGGACAGATGAACACTGAAGCTTTCTTT. This codes for CASSLMGQMNTEAFF.

For this clone: An end of the junction does not agree with germline; a read error may underlie this. The chain employs TRBV9 and TRBJ1-5; D not certain. This CDR3 is 15 amino acids long. Per the germline V gene, CDR1 is SGDLS and CDR2 is YYNGEE. For the CDR3, the DNA is TGTGCCAGCAGCGTAGAAGGAGGGAGCAACCAGCCCCAGCATTTT. It specifies CASSVEGGSNQPQHF.

Points on this clone: The junction departs from germline at one end; a sequencing error may be responsible. The genes are TRBV12-3 or TRBV12-4 and TRBJ1-2; 8 bases align to TRBD1. The CDR3 totals 13 residues. The DNA of the CDR3 is TGTGCCAGCAGTTTGGGGGCGGACAGGGTTTTTATCTTC. This sequence encodes CASSLGADRVFIF.

V gene TRBV6-6 combines with J gene TRBJ1-2, with D unclear. There are 16 residues in the CDR3. Germline assignment: CDR1 MNHNY and CDR2 SVGAGI (reference sequence). Deletions cut 3 bases from V and 4 bases from J, with 18 bases between. The DNA for the CDR3 is TGTGCCAGCAGTTATCTGGCGGACTTAGCAACCTATGGCTACACCTTC. This encodes CASSYLADLATYGYTF.

The rearrangement joins TRBV3-1 (or the pseudogene TRBV3-2) to TRBJ1-2, with a weak D call TRBD1 (6 bases). V was cut by 0 bases and J by 10 bases, with 9 bases left in between. Per germline, CDR1 LGHDT and CDR2 YNNKEL (reference sequence). The CDR3 loop spans 12 amino acids. This CDR3 is CASSQDDRNYTF. Written as DNA, the CDR3 is TGTGCCAGCAGCCAAGACGACAGGAACTACACCTTC.

This clone appeared once. The V gene is TRBV7-2, the J gene TRBJ1-2, with 12 bases fitting TRBD1. The CDR3 is 17 residues long. Germline V gene lookup returns CDR1 SGHTA and CDR2 FQGNSA. The V segment lost 0 bases and the J segment 5 bases; nucleotides outside the gene matches: 7. CDR3 nucleotides: TGTGCCAGCAGCTTAGCAGGGACAGGGGGCGTTAGGTATGGCTACACCTTC. The encoded protein is CASSLAGTGGVRYGYTF.

CDR3 nucleotide sequence: TGTGCCAGCAGCCCGACGGACAGGACCACTTACTCTGGGGCCAACGTCCTGACTTTC. Protein product: CASSPTDRTTYSGANVLTF. The chain uses TRBV9 and TRBJ2-6, with 7 bases lining up with TRBD1. The CDR3 length is 19 residues. The V gene's germline CDR1 is SGDLS and CDR2 YYNGEE. V gave up 4 bases and J gave up 0 bases; unmatched junction bases: 13. Variable domain in full (rest from reference TRBV9 and TRBJ2-6): DSGVTQTPKHLITATGQRVTLRCSPRSGDLSVYWYQQSLDQGLQFLIQYYNGEERAKGNILERFSAQQFPDLHSELNLSSLELGDSALYFCASSPTDRTTYSGANVLTFGAGSRLTVL.

The chain carries TRBV3-1 (or the pseudogene TRBV3-2) and TRBJ2-1, with 10 positions matching TRBD2. The CDR3 is 15 amino acids. Germline assignment: CDR1 LGHDT and CDR2 YNNKEL (reference sequence). After removal of 4 bases from V and 4 bases from J, the junction contained 4 bases not matched to a gene. The DNA for the CDR3 is TGTGCCAGCAGCCTTGTAGCGGGGGGTTACAATGAGCAGTTCTTC. It encodes CASSLVAGGYNEQFF.

This rearrangement joins TRBV18 to TRBJ2-7; weak D call: TRBD1 (6 bases). V lost 4 bases, J lost 5 bases, and 15 bases lay in between. This CDR3 region has 14 residues. Per germline, CDR1 KGHSH and CDR2 LQKENI. This chain's CDR3 is CASSRGLRGDEQYF. In DNA, the CDR3 is TGTGCCAGCTCACGAGGGCTCAGGGGCGACGAGCAGTACTTC.

The V gene is TRBV4-2, the J gene TRBJ1-2; D unresolved. CDR3 length: 15 amino acids. Deletions cut 0 bases from V and 4 bases from J, with 12 bases between. Per germline, CDR1 LGHNA and CDR2 YNFKEQ. CDR3 region: CASSQEEVGSYGYTF. The CDR3 DNA reads as TGTGCCAGCAGCCAAGAGGAGGTGGGGTCCTATGGCTACACCTTC.

This clone occurred once. The V call is TRBV3-1 (or the pseudogene TRBV3-2), the J call TRBJ2-3, with D tentatively TRBD2 (10 bases). V was cut by 0 bases and J by 3 bases, with 31 bases left in between. The CDR3 contains 22 residues. Germline assignment: CDR1 LGHDT and CDR2 YNNKEL (reference sequence). CDR3 amino acids: CASSQDEDRGLLAGEGTDTQYF. In nucleotides, the CDR3 is TGTGCCAGCAGCCAAGATGAGGACAGGGGTCTTCTAGCGGGGGAAGGAACAGATACGCAGTATTTT.

This chain uses TRBV30 with TRBJ2-7, with 8 bases aligning to TRBD1. Germline assignment: CDR1 GTSNPN and CDR2 SVGIG (reference sequence). J was trimmed by 7 bases and V by 0 bases; bases with no gene match: 8. The CDR3 is made up of 14 amino acids. CDR3 sequence (DNA): TGTGCCTGGAGTGTAGGGACAGGATCCAAAGAGCAGTACTTC. It specifies CAWSVGTGSKEQYF.

The V gene is TRBV21-1, the J gene TRBJ2-7; whether TRBD2, the table's D call, matches the DNA was not checked. TRBV21-1 is classified as a pseudogene. The CDR3 length is 16 residues. CDR3 region: CASSQKEAGGTYEQYF. CDR3 nucleotides: TGTGCCAGCAGCCAAAAGGAAGCGGGGGGGACTTACGAGCAGTACTTC.

The CDR3 DNA follows: TGTGCCAGCTCACCTCTCTCTGCGGAGACCCAGTACTTC. This encodes CASSPLSAETQYF. V usage is TRBV18 and J usage is TRBJ2-5; D call uncertain. This CDR3 has 13 amino acids. V was clipped by 3 bases and J by 5 bases, with 10 bases between them. CDR1 and CDR2 (germline): KGHSH, LQKENI. Filled out from reference TRBV18 and TRBJ2-5, the complete variable domain reads NAGVMQNPRHLVRRRGQEARLRCSPMKGHSHVYWYRQLPEEGLKFMVYLQKENIIDESGMPKERFSAEFPKEGPSILRIQQVVRGDSAAYFCASSPLSAETQYFGPGTRLLVL.

The genes are TRBV5-6 and TRBJ1-4; TRBD1 matches at 7 bases. V lost 5 bases, J lost 3 bases, and 7 bases stayed unmatched. Germline CDR1 is SGHDT and CDR2 is YYEEEE. The CDR3 totals 15 residues. Here the CDR3 reads CASRRMGQSNEKLFF. Written as DNA, the CDR3 is TGTGCCAGCAGAAGGATGGGACAGTCTAATGAAAAACTGTTTTTT. The complete variable domain, with remaining parts taken from reference TRBV5-6 and TRBJ1-4, reads DAGVTQSPTHLIKTRGQQVTLRCSPKSGHDTVSWYQQALGQGPQFIFQYYEEEERQRGNFPDRFSGHQFPNYSSELNVNALLLGDSALYLCASRRMGQSNEKLFFGSGTQLSVL.

The CDR3 nucleotides read TGTGCCAGCTCACGAACCGGGACTAGCGGGGGGTACACAGATACGCAGTATTTT. Its translation is CASSRTGTSGGYTDTQYF. This rearrangement joins TRBV18 to TRBJ2-3, with TRBD2 identical over 15 bases. Germline-derived CDR1 and CDR2 are KGHSH and LQKENI. The CDR3 consists of 18 residues. J gave up 2 bases and V 4 bases, and 7 bases lay outside the gene matches.

This rearrangement joins TRBV15 to TRBJ2-1, with a weak D call TRBD2 (5 bases). CDR1 LNHNV and CDR2 YYDKDF come from the germline V gene (reference sequence). The CDR3 consists of 15 residues. Between the trimmed V and J ends, which lost 5 bases and 6 bases, there was a span of 17 bases. The CDR3 nucleotides are TGTGCCACCAGCCTACCTCTACTAGGAGGCAATGAGCAGTTCTTC. Protein: CATSLPLLGGNEQFF. Complete variable domain (other parts from reference TRBV15 and TRBJ2-1): DAMVIQNPRYQVTQFGKPVTLSCSQTLNHNVMYWYQQKSSQAPKLLFHYYDKDFNNEADTPDNFQSRRPNTSFCFLDIRSPGLGDTAMYLCATSLPLLGGNEQFFGPGTRLTVL.

The table lists this clone with a count of one. The V call is TRBV27, the J call TRBJ2-3; 7 bases fit TRBD2. The germline V gene has CDR1 MNHEY and CDR2 SMNVEV (reference sequence). The ends lost 8 bases at V and 1 base at J; junction bases unmatched: 6. The CDR3 is made up of 14 amino acids. The CDR3 bases are TGTGCCAGCCACCGGGCGGGGGGCACAGATACGCAGTATTTT. Its translation is CASHRAGGTDTQYF.

The chain couples TRBV7-7 to TRBJ2-5; possible D gene TRBD1, 6 bases. CDR3 size: 15 residues. V was cut by 5 bases and J by 3 bases, with 16 bases left in between. Germline values: CDR1 SSHAT, CDR2 FNYEAQ (reference sequence). The CDR3 here is CASSKGGSGEETQYF. The CDR3 nucleotides are TGTGCCAGCAGCAAGGGTGGGTCAGGGGAAGAGACCCAGTACTTC.

The V call is TRBV13, the J call TRBJ2-2; tentatively, D is TRBD2 (6 bases). V lost 6 bases, J lost 2 bases, and 13 bases lay in between. Germline V gives CDR1 PRHDT, CDR2 FYEKMQ (reference sequence). This CDR3 spans 15 amino acids. As DNA, the CDR3 is TGTGCCAGCAGATTCAGACTAGATAACACCGGGGAGCTGTTTTTT. Its translation: CASRFRLDNTGELFF.

This clone was seen ten or more times. The chain joins TRBV5-1 to TRBJ2-4, with 11 positions matching TRBD1. V shed 4 bases, J shed 0 bases, and the junction held 12 bases outside the gene matches. This CDR3 spans 19 amino acids. Germline V gene data show CDR1 as SGHRS and CDR2 as YFSETQ. CDR3 DNA: TGCGCCAGCAGCCCTGAACGGGGGACAGGGGGACTAGCCAAAAACATTCAGTACTTC. Its translation is CASSPERGTGGLAKNIQYF.

V and J are TRBV28 and TRBJ2-1, with a tentative D call TRBD1 (5 bases). Germline CDR1 reads MDHEN; CDR2 reads SYDVKM. Trimming stripped 5 bases from V and 9 bases from J, with 5 bases between. There are 10 residues in the CDR3. The CDR3 protein is CASSRGEQFF. CDR3 in DNA: TGTGCCAGCAGTAGGGGTGAGCAGTTCTTC.

The chain is built from TRBV6-5 and TRBJ1-1; 8 bases line up with TRBD1. The germline V gene encodes CDR1 MNHEY and CDR2 SVGAGI. The J segment lost 10 bases and the V segment lost 7 bases, leaving 14 bases of the junction unmatched. The CDR3 totals 14 residues. The chain's CDR3 is CASIYSLDRGTAFF. The CDR3 nucleotides read TGTGCCAGCATTTATAGTTTAGACAGGGGCACAGCTTTCTTT.

Remarks on this clone: Other DNA sequences from this sample encode an identical CDR3 as well. This sequence joins TRBV30 and TRBJ1-1; tentatively, D is TRBD1 (5 bases). This CDR3 contains 13 residues. With 0 bases removed from V and 1 base from J, the gap between germline ends came to 6 bases. The germline V gene has CDR1 GTSNPN and CDR2 SVGIG (reference sequence). The chain's CDR3 is CAWSVQENTEAFF. The CDR3 DNA is TGTGCCTGGAGTGTACAGGAGAACACTGAAGCTTTCTTT.